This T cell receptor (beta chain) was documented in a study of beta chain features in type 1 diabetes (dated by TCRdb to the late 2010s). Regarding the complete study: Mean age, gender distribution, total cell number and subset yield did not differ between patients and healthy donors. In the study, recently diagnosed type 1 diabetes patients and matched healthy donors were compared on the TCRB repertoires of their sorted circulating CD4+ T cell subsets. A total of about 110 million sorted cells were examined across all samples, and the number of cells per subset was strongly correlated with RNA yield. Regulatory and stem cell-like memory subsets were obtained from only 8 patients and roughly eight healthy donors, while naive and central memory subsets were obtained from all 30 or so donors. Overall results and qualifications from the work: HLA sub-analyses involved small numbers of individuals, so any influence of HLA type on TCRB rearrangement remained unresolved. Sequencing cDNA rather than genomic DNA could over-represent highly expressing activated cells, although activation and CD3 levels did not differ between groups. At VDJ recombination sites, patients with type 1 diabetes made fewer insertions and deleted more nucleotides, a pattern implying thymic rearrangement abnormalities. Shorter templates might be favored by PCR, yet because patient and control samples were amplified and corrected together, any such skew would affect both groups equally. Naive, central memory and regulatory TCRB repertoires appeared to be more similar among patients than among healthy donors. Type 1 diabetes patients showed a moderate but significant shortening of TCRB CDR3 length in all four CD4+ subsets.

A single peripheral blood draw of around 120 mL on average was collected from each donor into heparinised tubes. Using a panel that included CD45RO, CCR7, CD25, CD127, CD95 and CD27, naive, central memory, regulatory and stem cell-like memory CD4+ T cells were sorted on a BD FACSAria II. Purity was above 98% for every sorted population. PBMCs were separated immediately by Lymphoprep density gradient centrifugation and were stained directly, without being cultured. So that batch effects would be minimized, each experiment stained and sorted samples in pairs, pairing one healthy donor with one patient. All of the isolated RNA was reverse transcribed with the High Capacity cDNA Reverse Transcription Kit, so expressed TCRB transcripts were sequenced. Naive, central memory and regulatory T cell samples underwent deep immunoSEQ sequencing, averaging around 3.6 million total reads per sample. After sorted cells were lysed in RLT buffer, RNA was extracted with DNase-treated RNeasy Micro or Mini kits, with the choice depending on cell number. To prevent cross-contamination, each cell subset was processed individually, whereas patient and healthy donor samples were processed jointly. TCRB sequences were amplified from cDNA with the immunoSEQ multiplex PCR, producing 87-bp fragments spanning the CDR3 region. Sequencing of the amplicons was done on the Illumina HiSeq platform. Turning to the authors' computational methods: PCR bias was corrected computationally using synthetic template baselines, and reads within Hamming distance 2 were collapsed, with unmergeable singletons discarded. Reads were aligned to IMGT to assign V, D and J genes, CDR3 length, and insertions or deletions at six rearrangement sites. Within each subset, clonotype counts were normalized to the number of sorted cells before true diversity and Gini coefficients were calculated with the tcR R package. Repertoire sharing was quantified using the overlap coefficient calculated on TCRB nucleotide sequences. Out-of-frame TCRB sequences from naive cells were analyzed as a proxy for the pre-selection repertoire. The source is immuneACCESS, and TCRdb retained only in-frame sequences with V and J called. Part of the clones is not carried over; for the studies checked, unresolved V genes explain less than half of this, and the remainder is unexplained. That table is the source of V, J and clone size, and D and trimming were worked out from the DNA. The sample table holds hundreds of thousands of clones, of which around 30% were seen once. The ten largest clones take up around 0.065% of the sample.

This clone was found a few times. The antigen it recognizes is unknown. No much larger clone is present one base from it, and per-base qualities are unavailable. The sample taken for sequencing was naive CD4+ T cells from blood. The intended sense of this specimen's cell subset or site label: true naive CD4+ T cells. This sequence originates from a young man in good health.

The nucleotide sequence is TGTGCCTGGAGTGTAGCGGACGAGCAGTACTTC. It specifies CAWSVADEQYF. The chain joins TRBV30 to TRBJ2-7, with TRBD2 tentatively as D gene (5 bases match). The cysteine opens and the phenylalanine closes a CDR3 of 11 amino acids. The only DNA kept is the CDR3, 33 bases in frame from the first base. CDR1 and CDR2, looked up from the germline V gene (reference sequence), are GTSNPN and SVGIG. V and J are truncated by 0 bases and 5 bases respectively, leaving an intervening sequence of 5 bases.